This T cell receptor (beta chain) emerged from a study of shared clonotypes between healthy human individuals. About the research overall: Ranging from 18 to 49 in age, donors were a couple of women and three men. The plates for each donor numbered three CD4 naive, three CD4 memory, two CD8 naive and one CD8 memory.

The ends were cut back, 7 bases at V and 0 bases at J, with 10 bases in the middle. This CDR3 is 14 amino acids long. Germline CDR1 and CDR2: MNHEY and SMNVEV (reference sequence). Profiling relied on immunoSEQ multiplex PCR, and the TCRdb table lists in-frame clones only, not all of them. The sample carries some 580,000 clones, approximately 97% recorded once. This receptor was taken from a woman in her 30s in good health. The sequenced sample was naive CD4+ T cells sorted from blood. The subset: CD45RA+ positively selected. The chain joins TRBV27 to TRBJ2-1; D gene ambiguous. CDR3 sequence reads: CASIPWGSYNEQFF. As DNA, the CDR3 is TGTGCCAGCATCCCGTGGGGCTCCTACAATGAGCAGTTCTTC.